One sample yielded the 13 T cell receptor beta chains listed below, sequenced in a study of T cell repertoires in cytomegalovirus infection. For these receptors, no antigen is known. One entry per CDR3 protein results from TCRdb running MiXCR on the reads. The sample consists of fewer than 350,000 distinct CDR3 sequences, 25% to 35% of them appearing once. The material sequenced was cultured PBMCs, taken from culture after CMV antigen stimulation. The receptors originated from a human donor in good health (CMV status not recorded). Some clones in this sample may be carry-over from other donors' samples.

The gene calls are TRBV7-8 and TRBJ1-1; 9 nucleotides match TRBD1. V lost 4 bases, J lost 5 bases, and 5 bases stayed unmatched. Germline V gene sequence: CDR1 SGHVS, CDR2 FQNEAQ. This CDR3 comprises 14 residues. For the CDR3, the DNA is TGTGCCAGCAGCTCGACAGGGGGGAAGACTGAAGCTTTCTTT. This gives the protein CASSSTGGKTEAFF.

This sequence joins TRBV5-5 and TRBJ2-1, with D hard to call. This CDR3 comprises 11 residues. The ends were cut back, 0 bases at V and 8 bases at J, with 3 bases in the middle. Germline V gene lookup returns CDR1 SGHKS and CDR2 YYEKEE (reference sequence). CDR3 DNA sequence: TGTGCCAGCAGCTTGGTTGATGAGCAGTTCTTC. Its protein product is CASSLVDEQFF.

This clonotype showed up just a few times. The chain employs TRBV20-1 and TRBJ1-6, with D unresolved. V gave up 3 bases and J gave up 12 bases, with 15 bases separating them. CDR1 DFQATT and CDR2 SNEGSKA come from the germline V gene (reference sequence). This CDR3 has 13 amino acids. CDR3 residues: CSASRGREEPLHF. CDR3 sequence (DNA): TGCAGTGCTAGCAGAGGGAGGGAAGAACCCCTCCACTTT.

This clonotype was recorded at least ten times. The CDR3, as DNA: TGTGCCAGCAGCGTTGGACAGGGAGATAATTCACCCCTCCACTTT. It specifies CASSVGQGDNSPLHF. The genes are TRBV7-8 and TRBJ1-6; 8 bases map to TRBD1. CDR1 and CDR2 from the germline V gene are SGHVS and FQNEAQ. The CDR3 is 15 residues long. The V and J ends lost 5 bases and 5 bases, in that order; junction bases with no gene match: 5.

This chain links TRBV6-6 with TRBJ2-3, with D unresolved. CDR3 length equals 14 residues. Between the trimmed V and J ends, which lost 2 bases and 5 bases, there was a span of 11 bases. Germline V gene lookup returns CDR1 MNHNY and CDR2 SVGAGI (reference sequence). The CDR3 loop is CASSYATVRDTQYF. The CDR3 region has the DNA TGTGCCAGCAGTTACGCCACCGTGCGAGATACGCAGTATTTT.

The chain combines TRBV10-3 with TRBJ1-3; possible D gene TRBD1, 5 bases. In germline, CDR1 is ENHRY, CDR2 SYGVKD. The length of the CDR3 is 15 residues. Trimming cost V 4 bases and J 2 bases, with 12 bases left between them. CDR3 region: CAISGEGAAGNTIYF. The CDR3, as DNA: TGTGCCATCAGTGGCGAAGGGGCGGCTGGAAACACCATATATTTT.

This CDR3 reads CASSQEGQLSYNEQFF. The CDR3, as DNA: TGTGCCAGCAGCCAAGAAGGACAGCTCTCCTACAATGAGCAGTTCTTC. The chain has TRBV4-2 and TRBJ2-1; a weak D match, TRBD1 (6 bases). There are 16 residues in the CDR3. The V end lost 0 bases, the J end lost 0 bases, and 9 bases lay between the germline ends. Per germline, CDR1 LGHNA and CDR2 YNFKEQ.

There are a few counts of this clonotype. This chain connects TRBV7-8 to TRBJ2-3, with D hard to call. Germline-derived CDR1 and CDR2 are SGHVS and FQNEAQ. The CDR3 extends over 14 amino acids. Trimming took off 3 bases at V and 4 bases at J, with 11 bases between the two ends. CDR3 in DNA: TGTGCCAGCAGCTTCTCGACCATAGCAGATACGCAGTATTTT. This translates into CASSFSTIADTQYF.

The V call is TRBV24-1, the J call TRBJ2-2; 7 nucleotides match TRBD1. CDR3 length equals 14 residues. The germline CDR1 and CDR2 sequences are KGHDR and SFDVKD. Germline trimming cut 7 bases from V and 5 bases from J; bases unmatched to any gene: 6. DNA of the CDR3: TGTGCCACCAGATCCACAGGGGAGACCGGGGAGCTGTTTTTT. Encoded protein: CATRSTGETGELFF.

In its sample, this clonotype was seen a few times. The chain has TRBV5-6 and TRBJ2-3; 7 bases fit TRBD1. The V gene end was trimmed by 6 bases and the J gene end by 0 bases; junction bases not matched to a gene: 7. Germline loops: CDR1 SGHDT, CDR2 YYEEEE. The CDR3 sequence is 15 residues long. As DNA, the CDR3 is TGTGCCAGCAACCCGACAGGGTCTAGCACAGATACGCAGTATTTT. Amino acid sequence: CASNPTGSSTDTQYF.

V gene TRBV7-8 combines with J gene TRBJ1-5; 8 positions match TRBD1. There are 16 residues in the CDR3. Per germline, CDR1 SGHVS and CDR2 FQNEAQ. Trimming removed 5 bases from V and 0 bases from J; junction bases left unmatched: 6. The CDR3 protein is CASSRRTGSSNQPQHF. The CDR3 region has the DNA TGTGCCAGCAGCCGCCGGACAGGGTCTAGCAATCAGCCCCAGCATTTT.

At least ten counts were recorded for this clonotype. The chain employs TRBV7-3 and TRBJ2-1; D perhaps matches TRBD1 (6 bases). The germline gives CDR1 SGHTA, CDR2 FQGTGA. The CDR3 totals 18 residues. Trimming cost V 5 bases and J 7 bases, with 27 bases left between them. The CDR3 spells CASSPLPGHSPGANEQFF. CDR3 sequence (DNA): TGTGCCAGCAGCCCCCTCCCGGGACACTCGCCCGGGGCGAATGAGCAGTTCTTC.

The chain is built from TRBV27 and TRBJ2-1, with D perhaps TRBD2 (5 bases). There are 15 residues in the CDR3. Trimming shortened V by 4 bases and J by 6 bases, and 16 bases separated the two germline ends. Looked up from germline, CDR1 is MNHEY and CDR2 is SMNVEV (reference sequence). The CDR3 here is CASSYVGDVRNEQFF. CDR3 nucleotide sequence: TGTGCCAGCAGTTATGTCGGGGATGTACGCAATGAGCAGTTCTTC.